Listed below are T cell receptor beta chains from one sample, sequenced in a study of vaccination effects on CD4 cells after COVID-19. The data were produced by immunoSEQ multiplex PCR, yet TCRdb's version contains in-frame clones alone and is incomplete. The top ten clones hold about 10% of a sample with around 79,000 clones, about 78% of them seen once. These receptors lack a known antigen. The specimen was CD4+ T cells from PBMCs cultured with SARS-CoV-2 spike peptides, collected before COVID-19 vaccination. These TCRs come from a human donor who received a COVID-19 vaccine. Each CDR3 is given with its conserved first and last residue. A D gene is named only where the DNA matches it firmly. Size is stated for part of the rows, as once, few or many counts, or as a class when the clone is expanded.

TRBV6-5,NA,once,TRBJ1-2,TGTGCCAGCACCGCCGGCCACTATGGCTACACCTTC,CASTAGHYGYTF
TRBV6-5,NA,NA,TRBJ1-4,TGTGCCAGCAGTTACTCGTCGACAACAGGGAGGAAACTGTTTTTT,CASSYSSTTGRKLFF
TRBV19,NA,few,TRBJ1-1,TGTGCCAGTCGGACGGCGAACACTGAAGCTTTCTTT,CASRTANTEAFF
TRBV5-1,NA,NA,TRBJ2-1,TGCGCCAGCAGCTTGTATTTGACAGGCAAGAGTGGCAATGAGCAGTTCTTC,CASSLYLTGKSGNEQFF
TRBV5-1,NA,NA,TRBJ1-1,TGCGCCAGCAGCCCCGATACAGGCGACTTCTCGAACACTGAAGCTTTCTTT,CASSPDTGDFSNTEAFF
TRBV5-8,NA,few,TRBJ1-3,TGTGCCAGCAGCTCGGTACGCGGCTCTGGAAACACCATATATTTT,CASSSVRGSGNTIYF
TRBV9,NA,NA,TRBJ1-4,TGTGCCAGCAGCGTAGGGGGGAATAATGAAAAACTGTTTTTT,CASSVGGNNEKLFF
TRBV6-5,NA,NA,TRBJ1-3,TGTGCCAGCAGTTACAGTGATTCTGGAAACACCATATATTTT,CASSYSDSGNTIYF
TRBV9,NA,NA,TRBJ2-1,TGTGCCAGCAGCGTAGGTCAGAGACTCTACAATGAGCAGTTCTTC,CASSVGQRLYNEQFF
TRBV5-4,NA,few,TRBJ2-5,TGTGCCAGCAGCTTGTACGTAGAAGAGACCCAGTACTTC,CASSLYVEETQYF
TRBV19,TRBD1,few,TRBJ2-3,TGTGCCAGTTACCGGACAGGCCGCACAGATACGCAGTATTTT,CASYRTGRTDTQYF
TRBV15,NA,NA,TRBJ1-1,TGTGCCACCAGCAGAGGGCCCAGGGGAGGGAGGTCTGAAGCTTTCTTT,CATSRGPRGGRSEAFF
TRBV28,NA,once,TRBJ1-2,TGTGCCAGCAGTTCCCAGGGTCCCAACTATGGCTACACCTTC,CASSSQGPNYGYTF
TRBV14,NA,NA,TRBJ1-1,TGTGCCAGCAGCCAAACGACAGGTCTACGGGCTTTCTTT,CASSQTTGLRAFF
TRBV11-2,NA,NA,TRBJ2-3,TGTGCCAGCAGCTCCTATCAGACTAGAAGTGGTAGTTATACGCAGTATTTT,CASSSYQTRSGSYTQYF
TRBV18,NA,NA,TRBJ1-5,TGTGCCAGCTCACCACCGTCGACAGCTAGCAATCAGCCCCAGCATTTT,CASSPPSTASNQPQHF